Listed below are T cell receptor beta chains from one sample, sequenced in a study of T cell responses to AZD1222 COVID-19 vaccine. This table comes from immunoSEQ multiplex PCR, and its TCRdb copy is limited to in-frame clones, with some not included. The sample includes about 97,000 clones, about 89% seen only once; the top ten take 6.5% to 8%. This specimen consisted of peripheral blood, obtained on day 0 of AZD1222 vaccination. The receptor set was obtained from an adult in good health. Both conserved end residues are part of each CDR3. Fields, in order: D gene, CDR3 length, J gene, V gene, clone size, CDR3 DNA, CDR3 protein. The D gene is left open where the match is weak. Only some rows state a clone size, as once, few, many or a class for expanded clones.

TRBD2	17	TRBJ2-1	TRBV5-1	.	TGCGCCAGCAGCCAATACACTAGCGGGGGGACCTACAATGAGCAGTTCTTC	CASSQYTSGGTYNEQFF
.	15	TRBJ2-5	TRBV5-1	.	TGCGCCAGCAGCTTGGAGGGTCACAAACAAGAGACCCAGTACTTC	CASSLEGHKQETQYF
.	14	TRBJ1-1	TRBV3-1/TRBV3-2	.	TGTGCCAGCAGCCAAGGGGGGGCCAACACTGAAGCTTTCTTT	CASSQGGANTEAFF
.	16	TRBJ2-3	TRBV28	few	TGTGCCAGCAGTGAAGCTTCAGGGGCTTCAGGGAATACGCAGTATTTT	CASSEASGASGNTQYF
.	14	TRBJ2-5	TRBV11-2	.	TGTGCCAGCGGGAGTGGGGGGGCCTTGGAGACCCAGTACTTC	CASGSGGALETQYF
.	15	TRBJ2-7	TRBV7-3	.	TGTGCCAGCAGCTTGAGTGACTTCCTGACCTACGAGCAGTACTTC	CASSLSDFLTYEQYF
.	13	TRBJ1-2	TRBV28	.	TGTGCCAGCAGTAGAGGGGGGACCTATGGCTACACCTTC	CASSRGGTYGYTF
.	13	TRBJ1-1	TRBV7-9	.	TGTGCCAGCAGCCCCTCAGGGCCCCCGCAAGCTTTCTTT	CASSPSGPPQAFF
.	12	TRBJ1-1	TRBV5-1	.	TGCGCCAGCAGCCGGGGTGGGACTGAAGCTTTCTTT	CASSRGGTEAFF
TRBD1	14	TRBJ1-2	TRBV11-2	.	TGTGCCAGCAGCTTAGATATAGGGGGCGTTGGCTACACCTTC	CASSLDIGGVGYTF
.	14	TRBJ1-1	TRBV9	once	TGTGCCAGCAGCGCCCAGGGGCCGAAGGGTGAAGCTTTCTTT	CASSAQGPKGEAFF
TRBD1	15	TRBJ1-2	TRBV15	.	TGTGCCACCAGCAAAAGACAGGGAGACGTCTATGGCTACACCTTC	CATSKRQGDVYGYTF
.	13	TRBJ2-7	TRBV6-2/TRBV6-3	.	TGTGCCAGCAGTTGGACACCGCCTGGCGAGCAGTACTTC	CASSWTPPGEQYF
TRBD1	15	TRBJ2-5	TRBV5-1	.	TGCGCCAGCAGCTTGGCCGGACAGGCGCAAGAGACCCAGTACTTC	CASSLAGQAQETQYF
.	13	TRBJ2-5	TRBV2	.	TGTGCCAGCAGTCCACTAGTATACGAGACCCAGTACTTC	CASSPLVYETQYF
.	16	TRBJ2-3	TRBV3-1/TRBV3-2	.	TGTGCCAGCAGCCAATTAGGGGGGAGGGCCTATGATACGCAGTATTTT	CASSQLGGRAYDTQYF
.	15	TRBJ2-3	TRBV7-9	once	TGTGCCAGCAGCTTAGAGGGGATGGTAACAGATACGCAGTATTTT	CASSLEGMVTDTQYF
TRBD1	14	TRBJ1-1	TRBV18	.	TGTGCCAGCTCACCGGGACAGGTGAACACTGAAGCTTTCTTT	CASSPGQVNTEAFF
.	14	TRBJ1-6	TRBV4-1	.	TGCGCCAGCAGCCAAGAAGTCTATAATTCACCCCTCCACTTT	CASSQEVYNSPLHF
.	12	TRBJ1-1	TRBV18	.	TGTGCCAGCTCACCAGCCCCAGCTGAAGCTTTCTTT	CASSPAPAEAFF
TRBD2	16	TRBJ2-5	TRBV5-1	.	TGCGCCAGCAGCTTGGCGACTAGCGGGAGCGGGGAGACCCAGTACTTC	CASSLATSGSGETQYF
.	11	TRBJ2-7	TRBV3-1/TRBV3-2	.	TGTGCCAGCAGCCTCATCTACGAGCAGTACTTC	CASSLIYEQYF
.	15	TRBJ2-2	TRBV5-6	.	TGTGCCAGCAGGGGGGGAGCTGGGGCCACCGGGGAGCTGTTTTTT	CASRGGAGATGELFF